This T cell receptor (beta chain) was identified in a study of cytomegalovirus exposure and HLA in healthy donors. General study findings and limits: An analysis that was carried out later associated 16,000 or so TCR beta sequences with HLA alleles at 0.05 false discovery rate. Later analysis found that TCR beta chains associated with HLA were more clonally expanded than other, equally common chains. Reportedly, diagnosis of cytomegalovirus status by the classifier showed high specificity and sensitivity.

Use of 60 Vbeta and 13 Jbeta primers characterized the PCR. Repertoires were generated with immunoSEQ multiplex PCR, while TCRdb's copy carries only in-frame clones and drops some. Of approximately 200,000 clones in the sample, approximately 75% were seen once. This CDR3 contains 15 residues. Per the germline V gene, CDR1 is SGHDT and CDR2 is YYEEEE. V shed 2 bases and J 3 bases; nucleotides not matched to a gene: 4. This clone was counted between two and nine times. The antigen remains undetermined. The TCR comes from a young man in good health and CMV-seropositive. The sequenced sample was PBMCs. J is TRBJ2-7 and V is TRBV5-6; 11 bases are shared with TRBD1. CDR3 DNA: TGTGCCAGCAGCTTCGGGACAGGGGGGATCTACGAGCAGTACTTC. This encodes CASSFGTGGIYEQYF.